Presented here are 30 T cell receptor beta chains from one specimen sequenced in a study of blood T cell repertoires in COVID-19. Method: immunoSEQ multiplex PCR; TCRdb's copy keeps in-frame clones and lacks some. The repertoire holds fewer than 350,000 clones, with about 91% as singletons. Sequencing input: peripheral blood. The origin of the receptors is a man in his thirties or forties with COVID-19, enrolled during active disease.

V gene TRBV11-2 combines with J gene TRBJ2-7, with a possible D match to TRBD2 (5 bases). Germline V gene sequence: CDR1 SGHAT, CDR2 FQNNGV. The CDR3 runs 18 residues. The ends were cut back, 3 bases at V and 0 bases at J, with 21 bases in the middle. The CDR3 sequence is CASSLLGVWGESSYEQYF. In DNA form, the CDR3 reads TGTGCCAGCAGCTTGTTGGGAGTTTGGGGTGAGAGCTCCTACGAGCAGTACTTC.

The chain has TRBV18 and TRBJ1-1; D call uncertain. Trimming took off 1 base at V and 1 base at J, with 10 bases between the two ends. Germline V CDR1 and CDR2: KGHSH, LQKENI. The CDR3 length is 15 residues. CDR3: CASSPRRAANTEAFF. For the CDR3, the DNA is TGTGCCAGCTCACCACGGCGGGCGGCGAACACTGAAGCTTTCTTT.

This rearrangement joins TRBV4-2 to TRBJ1-2, with a possible D match to TRBD1 (5 bases). The V and J ends lost 0 bases and 4 bases respectively, with 12 bases between them. The germline V gene encodes CDR1 LGHNA and CDR2 YNFKEQ. The length of the CDR3 is 15 residues. CDR3 sequence: CASSQESAGIYGYTF. The CDR3 nucleotides read TGTGCCAGCAGCCAAGAAAGCGCAGGGATCTATGGCTACACCTTC.

V usage is TRBV11-2 and J usage is TRBJ2-1; D ambiguous. CDR3 length: 17 amino acids. Germline CDR1 and CDR2: SGHAT and FQNNGV. Trimming took off 9 bases at V and 0 bases at J, with 21 bases between the two ends. CDR3 sequence reads: CASTDPGQPSSYNEQFF. CDR3 nucleotide sequence: TGTGCCAGTACTGACCCTGGGCAGCCGAGCTCCTACAATGAGCAGTTCTTC.

The V call is TRBV19, the J call TRBJ2-2; 7 nucleotides agree with TRBD1. The J segment lost 7 bases and the V segment lost 3 bases, leaving 14 bases of the junction unmatched. The CDR3 is 17 amino acids. Per the germline V gene, CDR1 is LNHDA and CDR2 is SQIVND (reference sequence). In nucleotides, the CDR3 is TGTGCCAGTAGTATTTCGACAGGGTTATTTTCGGGCGGGGAGCTGTTTTTT. Residues: CASSISTGLFSGGELFF.

The rearrangement uses TRBV7-8 and TRBJ1-5; D not resolved. The CDR3 contains 15 residues. V lost 3 bases, J lost 2 bases, and 11 bases lay in between. Germline V gene data show CDR1 as SGHVS and CDR2 as FQNEAQ. The CDR3: CASSFLPEGNQPQHF. The CDR3 DNA reads as TGTGCCAGCAGCTTTTTGCCGGAGGGCAATCAGCCCCAGCATTTT.

The chain employs TRBV7-2 and TRBJ2-2, with unresolved D. V lost 2 bases and J lost 4, with 11 bases in between. Germline lookup yields CDR1 SGHTA and CDR2 FQGNSA. This CDR3 has 15 amino acids. As DNA, the CDR3 is TGTGCCAGCAGCTTATATACAAAAAGCACCGGGGAGCTGTTTTTT. Protein product: CASSLYTKSTGELFF.

J is TRBJ2-3 and V is TRBV9; tentatively, D is TRBD2 (6 bases). The CDR3 sequence is 15 residues long. Trimming left V 4 bases short and J 6 bases short, with 18 bases between. Per germline, CDR1 SGDLS and CDR2 YYNGEE. Here the CDR3 reads CASSPSSGAWDTQYF. CDR3 coding DNA: TGTGCCAGCAGCCCAAGTAGCGGAGCATGGGATACGCAGTATTTT.

The rearrangement uses TRBV6-2 or TRBV6-3 and TRBJ1-1; maybe TRBD1 (5 bases). The CDR3 is made up of 15 amino acids. CDR1 MNHEY and CDR2 SVGEGT come from the germline V gene. Trimming stripped 6 bases from V and 0 bases from J, with 14 bases between. CDR3: CASSPIGVLNTEAFF. The DNA of the CDR3 is TGTGCCAGCAGCCCTATAGGGGTGCTGAACACTGAAGCTTTCTTT.

The chain recombines TRBV6-5 with TRBJ2-1; the match to TRBD1 covers 7 bases. The CDR3 extends over 15 amino acids. Germline CDR1 is MNHEY and CDR2 is SVGAGI. Trimming took 6 bases from V and 13 from J; bases not matched to a gene: 18. The CDR3 DNA is TGTGCCAGCAGAATGACAGGGATTTCCAAGGCCCCCCAGTTCTTC. Translation: CASRMTGISKAPQFF.

The rearrangement joins TRBV2 to TRBJ1-4; maybe TRBD1 (5 bases). Deletions cut 6 bases from V and 8 bases from J, with 16 bases between. The germline CDR1 and CDR2 sequences are SNHLY and FYNNEI. The CDR3 sequence is 14 residues long. CDR3 DNA: TGTGCCAGCAGCACCGGGACGGCGGGAGAAAAACTGTTTTTT. Translating it yields CASSTGTAGEKLFF.

The chain recombines TRBV6-6 with TRBJ1-1; unclear D gene. V was clipped by 5 bases and J by 1 base, with 17 bases between them. This CDR3 has 16 residues. Germline CDR1 reads MNHNY; CDR2 reads SVGAGI (reference sequence). The CDR3 sequence: CASSPHGNPENTEAFF. The CDR3 region has the DNA TGTGCCAGCAGTCCCCACGGGAACCCTGAGAACACTGAAGCTTTCTTT.

V is TRBV19 and J is TRBJ2-7; possibly TRBD2 for D (6 bases). The CDR3 has 15 amino acids. Trimming cost V 4 bases and J 0 bases, with 13 bases left between them. CDR1 is LNHDA and CDR2 is SQIVND in the germline V gene (reference sequence). CDR3 loop: CASSSGGAISYEQYF. CDR3 DNA sequence: TGTGCCAGTAGTAGTGGAGGGGCGATCTCCTACGAGCAGTACTTC. Filled out from reference TRBV19 and TRBJ2-7, the complete variable domain reads DGGITQSPKYLFRKEGQNVTLSCEQNLNHDAMYWYRQDPGQGLRLIYYSQIVNDFQKGDIAEGYSVSREKKESFPLTVTSAQKNPTAFYLCASSSGGAISYEQYFGPGTRLTVT.

The genes are TRBV7-3 and TRBJ2-3; D ambiguous. The CDR3 consists of 13 residues. V shed 1 base and J shed 4 bases, with 6 bases lying between them. Looked up from germline, CDR1 is SGHTA and CDR2 is FQGTGA. CDR3 in DNA: TGTGCCAGCAGCTTAAATTCCGCAGATACGCAGTATTTT. Translation gives CASSLNSADTQYF. The whole variable domain, filled in from reference TRBV7-3 and TRBJ2-3, reads GAGVSQTPSNKVTEKGKYVELRCDPISGHTALYWYRQSLGQGPEFLIYFQGTGAADDSGLPNDRFFAVRPEGSVSTLKIQRTERGDSAVYLCASSLNSADTQYFGPGTRLTVL.

A few counts support this clone. V is TRBV6-1 and J is TRBJ2-1; D gene ambiguous. CDR1 is MNHNS, CDR2 SASEGT, per germline. Trimming took off 2 bases at V and 1 base at J, with 12 bases between the two ends. The length of the CDR3 is 16 residues. Written as DNA, the CDR3 is TGTGCCAGCAGTGAATCCCCACTCCCTTCCTACAATGAGCAGTTCTTC. This sequence encodes CASSESPLPSYNEQFF.

V gene TRBV29-1 combines with J gene TRBJ2-3; unclear D gene. V was pared by 5 bases and J by 0 bases, with 9 bases between. Germline-derived CDR1 and CDR2 are SQVTM and ANQGSEA. The CDR3 consists of 13 residues. As DNA, the CDR3 is TGCAGCGTTTCCCAAACTAGCACAGATACGCAGTATTTT. This translates into CSVSQTSTDTQYF.

V and J are TRBV27 and TRBJ1-6; D unclear. Trimming left V 5 bases short and J 9 bases short, with 20 bases between. The CDR3 is made up of 16 amino acids. CDR1 and CDR2 from the germline V gene are MNHEY and SMNVEV (reference sequence). CDR3 residues: CASSEGNRGLSSPLHF. In DNA form, the CDR3 reads TGTGCCAGCAGTGAAGGAAACCGGGGTCTGAGTTCACCCCTCCACTTT.

V usage is TRBV15 and J usage is TRBJ2-1, with 9 bases identical to TRBD1. CDR3 length: 14 residues. With 4 bases clipped from V and 5 bases from J, the junction kept 3 bases outside the gene matches. Germline V gene sequence: CDR1 LNHNV, CDR2 YYDKDF (reference sequence). The CDR3 DNA reads as TGTGCCACCAGCACGGGACAGGGTCACAATGAGCAGTTCTTC. It is translated as CATSTGQGHNEQFF.

J is TRBJ2-1 and V is TRBV24-1; TRBD2 matches 7 bases. In germline, CDR1 is KGHDR, CDR2 SFDVKD. CDR3 length equals 15 residues. The V gene end was trimmed by 0 bases and the J gene end by 5 bases; junction bases not matched to a gene: 3. CDR3 amino acids: CATSDLGTTNNEQFF. The CDR3 DNA follows: TGTGCCACCAGTGATTTGGGGACTACTAACAATGAGCAGTTCTTC.

This clone was seen once. The rearrangement uses TRBV3-1 (or the pseudogene TRBV3-2) and TRBJ2-7; perhaps TRBD1 as D (7 bases). The CDR3 covers 16 residues. Per germline, CDR1 LGHDT and CDR2 YNNKEL (reference sequence). Trimming cost V 6 bases and J 7 bases, with 25 bases left between them. CDR3: CASRYGGGYILVEQYF. DNA for the CDR3: TGTGCCAGCAGGTATGGAGGGGGCTACATCCTGGTAGAGCAGTACTTC.

The chain has TRBV5-6 and TRBJ2-7; D possibly corresponds to TRBD1 (6 bases). V lost 4 bases, J lost 4 bases, and 18 bases lay in between. The CDR3 is made up of 15 amino acids. CDR1 SGHDT and CDR2 YYEEEE come from the germline V gene. CDR3 nucleotide sequence: TGTGCCAGCAGCCCGAGTCATGGACAGCCATACGAGCAGTACTTC. It is translated as CASSPSHGQPYEQYF.

This chain links TRBV5-1 with TRBJ2-3; TRBD2 aligns across 16 bases. J gave up 6 bases and V 3 bases, and 10 bases lay outside the gene matches. The CDR3 is 18 residues long. Germline CDR1 and CDR2: SGHRS and YFSETQ. The CDR3 DNA sequence: TGCGCCAGCAGCTACGGCGGGACTAGCGGGGGGGCCGGGGATACGCAGTATTTT. This gives the protein CASSYGGTSGGAGDTQYF.

Comments on this clone: The junction does not match germline at one end; this may be a read error. The DNA for the CDR3 is TGCGCCAGCAGCTTAGACACAGGGTACGGGCAGTACTTC. It translates to CASSLDTGYGQYF. This chain links TRBV5-1 with TRBJ2-7, with TRBD1 as a possible D gene (6 bases). Germline lookup yields CDR1 SGHRS and CDR2 YFSETQ. This CDR3 region has 13 residues.

The V and J genes are TRBV5-1 and TRBJ2-3; D is ambiguous. CDR1 SGHRS and CDR2 YFSETQ come from the germline V gene. This CDR3 has 14 amino acids. V was cut by 4 bases and J by 0 bases, with 9 bases left in between. CDR3 protein: CASSRRTSTDTQYF. As DNA, the CDR3 is TGCGCCAGCAGCAGGAGAACTAGCACAGATACGCAGTATTTT.

CDR3 in DNA: TGTGCCAGCACCCAATACAATGAGCAGTTCTTC. Residues: CASTQYNEQFF. The chain combines TRBV11-2 with TRBJ2-1; unclear D gene. The CDR3 runs to 11 residues. Germline CDR1 is SGHAT and CDR2 is FQNNGV. V lost 7 bases, J lost 4 bases, and 5 bases lay in between.

The V call is TRBV7-3, the J call TRBJ2-6; D may be TRBD2 (6 bases). Per germline, CDR1 SGHTA and CDR2 FQGTGA. The CDR3 is 17 residues long. The ends were cut back, 6 bases at V and 0 bases at J, with 15 bases in the middle. CDR3 protein: CASSSGWTNSGANVLTF. CDR3 coding DNA: TGTGCCAGCAGTTCGGGATGGACTAACTCTGGGGCCAACGTCCTGACTTTC.

The chain links TRBV7-9 to TRBJ1-1, with 10 bases that match TRBD1. The CDR3 sequence is 12 residues long. V lost 5 bases, J lost 10 bases, and 4 bases stayed unmatched. Germline V gene sequence: CDR1 SEHNR, CDR2 FQNEAQ (reference sequence). The CDR3 DNA follows: TGTGCCAGCAGCCATGACAGGGGGCCAGCTTTCTTT. Translation gives CASSHDRGPAFF.

About this clone: Other nucleotide sequences from this sample produce the same CDR3. The chain joins TRBV5-6 to TRBJ1-5, with 7 bases that match TRBD1. Germline V gene data show CDR1 as SGHDT and CDR2 as YYEEEE. The CDR3 runs 14 residues. The junction had 4 bases not matched to a gene; V was cut back by 0 bases and J by 7 bases. The CDR3 DNA reads as TGTGCCAGCAGCTTGGTGTCAGGGGGACAGCCCCAGCATTTT. It is translated as CASSLVSGGQPQHF.

This clone occurred a few times. The chain recombines TRBV12-3 or TRBV12-4 with TRBJ1-5; weak D call: TRBD1 (5 bases). The germline V and J ends were trimmed by 7 bases and 6 bases, with 13 bases remaining between them. The CDR3 totals 13 residues. The CDR3 sequence is CASNLGLVQPQHF. The DNA for the CDR3 is TGTGCCAGCAACCTGGGACTCGTTCAGCCCCAGCATTTT.

This clone has more than one count but fewer than ten. The chain links TRBV28 to TRBJ1-5, with 8 positions matching TRBD1. The CDR3 totals 14 residues. Unmatched junction bases numbered 10, after V lost 3 bases and J lost 12 bases. Looked up from germline, CDR1 is MDHEN and CDR2 is SYDVKM. This chain's CDR3 is CASSLVGTGKDQHF. In nucleotides, the CDR3 is TGTGCCAGCAGTTTGGTCGGGACAGGCAAGGACCAGCATTTT.